This TCR beta chain was recovered during a study of coeliac disease (dated by TCRdb to 2021 to 2024). Turning to the overall study: Each coeliac patient was placed into one of three groups: newly diagnosed active disease, refractory coeliac disease type I, or disease controlled by a gluten-free diet. Because high-resolution HLA typing was not available, biased TRBV7-2 usage was examined as a proof of principle. Next-generation sequencing of rearranged TRB and TRG CDR3 regions was applied to small intestinal lymphocyte fractions from coeliac and non-coeliac patients. The goal was to describe the TR repertoires of small intestinal T cells in active coeliac disease, in refractory type I coeliac disease, and in coeliac disease treated with a gluten-free diet. The full study included around 30 patients: some 22 with serologically confirmed coeliac disease and 8 controls with non-small intestinal disorders. TRB sequencing was successfully performed on samples from some 27 subjects, among which around 24 paired bulk unsorted intraepithelial and lamina propria cell samples were included.

Including cysteine and phenylalanine, the CDR3 has 13 amino acids. Of all the DNA, just the CDR3 is kept, 39 bases in frame from base 1. From the germline V gene, CDR1 is SGDLS and CDR2 is YYNGEE. Relative to germline, V is 3 bases shorter and J is 9 bases shorter, with 13 bases between their ends. Overall study outcomes, separate from this receptor: The approach was considered by the authors to be unsuitable for unbiased detection of gliadin-specific T cells, as gliadin-specific T cells are scarce and rarely shared between patients. TRB repertoires were found to be largely private, with most amino acid sequences unique to one sample, and no significant difference in V-gene usage was found between disease groups. Published gliadin-specific TRB sequences were detected in 9 of 18 coeliac lamina propria samples but in only 1 of 6 controls. High-purity fractions were not obtained when intraepithelial cells were separated from lamina propria cells, so cross-contamination between compartments was possible. Active coeliac intraepithelial and lamina propria samples had lower TRB and TRG repertoire clonality than controls, suggesting that diverse T cells were recruited.

Regarding this clone: Which antigen it targets is not known. Within one base of it there is no much larger clone, and no base qualities were kept.

Aliquots of approximately 500,000 cells were frozen in DMSO/FBS in liquid nitrogen, and one aliquot per fraction was used for sequencing. Every one of the 30 study patients had an endoscopy and a small intestinal biopsy. Once intraepithelial cells had been isolated, the leftover biopsy tissue was digested with collagenase to release lamina propria cells. Genomic DNA was extracted from frozen unsorted cell fractions with the Qiagen DNeasy blood extraction kit. Library preparation used the immunoSEQ multiplex PCR assay. Using reverse primers that targeted J gene segments together with forward primers that targeted V gene segments, the TR loci were amplified in a multiplexed PCR. Amplified CDR3 regions were sequenced on the Illumina HiSeq System. Under the source paper's analysis protocol: Closely related reads were merged by a nearest-neighbour algorithm to remove PCR and sequencing errors and to collapse the data into unique sequences. Two measures summarised the repertoires: clonality, and T cell density, defined as TR molecules per amount of genomic DNA input. Public TRs were defined as CDR3 amino acid sequences in at least 80% of unsorted samples, then tested for differential abundance between coeliac and control samples. Every lamina propria sample was checked against a list of 218 published gliadin-specific TRB sequences. Differences in clonality and density between disease groups were tested by Kruskal-Wallis tests, followed by Dunn post-tests. The immuneACCESS repertoire file appears here via TCRdb, limited to in-frame rearrangements. These files lack a portion of the clones; in checked studies, under half of the deficit traces to unresolved V genes, and the cause of the others is not known. V and J calls and clone size are as listed in that table; D and trimming were resolved from the DNA. The sample yields over 4,500 clones; 69% were counted once. The ten most abundant clones make up 14% of the sample.

Sequencing was carried out using lymphocytes from the gut lamina propria. Explained via the paper, the cell subset or site label denotes: lamina propria cell (LPC) fraction of small intestinal biopsy. This TCR derives from a woman aged 40-49 years. Recombination joined TRBV9 with TRBJ2-1; TRBD1 might be the D gene, on 5 matching bases. The sequenced DNA: TGTGCCAGCAGCGCGACGCAGGGCGGTGAGCAGTTCTTC. This yields the protein CASSATQGGEQFF.